These 9 T cell receptor beta chains were sequenced from one sample in a study of T cell responses to AZD1222 COVID-19 vaccine. Here immunoSEQ multiplex PCR was the method, and the copy in TCRdb shows in-frame clones only, minus some. Counted here are some 160,000 clones, roughly 88% occurring once; the ten biggest clones make up about 2%. Sequences were derived from peripheral blood, sampled 28 days after the second AZD1222 dose. The receptors stem from an adult who received the AZD1222 COVID-19 vaccine.

This sequence joins TRBV7-9 and TRBJ1-6; no clear D. V was cut by 1 base and J by 15 bases, with 7 bases left in between. The CDR3 is 11 amino acids. Germline CDR1 SEHNR, CDR2 FQNEAQ (reference sequence). The CDR3 here is CASSLGQFLHF. For the CDR3, the DNA is TGTGCCAGCAGCTTAGGGCAGTTCCTCCACTTT.

This chain joins TRBV24-1 and TRBJ1-2, with D maybe TRBD1 (6 bases). Trimming stripped 3 bases from V and 8 bases from J, with 15 bases between. Germline lookup yields CDR1 KGHDR and CDR2 SFDVKD. The CDR3 has 14 amino acids. CDR3 in DNA: TGTGCCACCAGTGATACGGGACACGAGAGCGGCTACACCTTC. Protein: CATSDTGHESGYTF.

V is TRBV5-1 and J is TRBJ2-7, with D perhaps given as TRBD1 or TRBD2 (5 bases each). This CDR3 spans 12 amino acids. V shed 3 bases and J shed 5 bases, with 9 bases lying between them. CDR1 and CDR2 from the germline V gene are SGHRS and YFSETQ. For the CDR3, the DNA is TGCGCCAGCAGCTATCAGGGACACGAGCAGTACTTC. This translates into CASSYQGHEQYF.

This clone has only one observation. The rearrangement uses TRBV24-1 and TRBJ2-7; D call uncertain. CDR1 is KGHDR and CDR2 is SFDVKD in the germline V gene. The CDR3 consists of 15 residues. Trimming removed 9 bases at V and 2 bases at J, with 19 bases between. The DNA for the CDR3 is TGTGCCACCCCCACACCCGAGCGTCTCACCTACGAGCAGTACTTC. It yields the protein CATPTPERLTYEQYF.

This chain links TRBV7-2 with TRBJ1-6; TRBD1 matches 10 bases. The CDR3 is 16 residues long. Per the germline V gene, CDR1 is SGHTA and CDR2 is FQGNSA. Trimming cost V 5 bases and J 10 bases; bases outside gene matches: 11. CDR3 in DNA: TGTGCCAGCAGCAGAGCCGGGACAGGGGTGCGGTCACCCCTCCACTTT. This sequence encodes CASSRAGTGVRSPLHF.

As for this clone: The junction does not match germline at one end; this may be a read error. The chain employs TRBV3-1 (or the pseudogene TRBV3-2) and TRBJ1-2; TRBD1 might be the D (5 bases). The CDR3 runs to 14 residues. From germline, CDR1 is LGHDT and CDR2 YNNKEL (reference sequence). The CDR3 is CASSQGVGRDGHTF. The DNA for the CDR3 is TGTGCCAGCAGCCAAGGCGTGGGGCGGGATGGCCACACCTTC.

The genes are TRBV5-1 and TRBJ2-7; the match to TRBD2 covers 14 bases. Looked up from germline, CDR1 is SGHRS and CDR2 is YFSETQ. This CDR3 has 15 residues. J lost 6 bases, V lost 9 bases, and 11 bases had no gene match. The CDR3 is CATPLPTSGRGEQYF. The CDR3 nucleotides read TGCGCCACCCCACTTCCGACTAGCGGGAGGGGCGAGCAGTACTTC.

The chain recombines TRBV5-6 with TRBJ2-3; TRBD2 aligns across 8 bases. CDR3 length equals 18 residues. Germline CDR1 SGHDT, CDR2 YYEEEE. V shed 0 bases and J 3 bases; nucleotides not matched to a gene: 12. The CDR3 DNA follows: TGTGCCAGCAGCTTGGAACTCGGCCAGCGGGAGTTGACAGATACGCAGTATTTT. Its protein product is CASSLELGQRELTDTQYF.

This clone was recorded once. The chain uses TRBV28 and TRBJ1-6; D may be TRBD1 (5 bases). Trimming removed 5 bases at V and 11 bases at J, with 19 bases between. Per germline, CDR1 MDHEN and CDR2 SYDVKM. This CDR3 has 15 amino acids. CDR3 amino acids: CASSERALGGPPLHF. CDR3 sequence (DNA): TGTGCCAGCAGTGAACGGGCCCTCGGGGGTCCACCCCTCCACTTT.